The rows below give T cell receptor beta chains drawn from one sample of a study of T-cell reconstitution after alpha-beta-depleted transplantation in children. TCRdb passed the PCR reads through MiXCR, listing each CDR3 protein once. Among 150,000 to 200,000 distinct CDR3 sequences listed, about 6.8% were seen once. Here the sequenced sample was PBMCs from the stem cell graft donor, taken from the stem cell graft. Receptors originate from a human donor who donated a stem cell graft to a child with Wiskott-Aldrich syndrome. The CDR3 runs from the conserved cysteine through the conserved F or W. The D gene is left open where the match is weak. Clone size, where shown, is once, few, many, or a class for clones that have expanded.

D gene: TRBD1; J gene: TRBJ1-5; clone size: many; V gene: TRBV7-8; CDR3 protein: CASSWDRDQPQHF; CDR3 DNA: TGTGCCAGCAGCTGGGACAGGGATCAGCCCCAGCATTTT
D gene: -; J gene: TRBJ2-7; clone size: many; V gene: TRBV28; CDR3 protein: CASTRPHARSYEQYF; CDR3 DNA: TGTGCCAGCACCCGCCCCCACGCCAGGTCCTACGAGCAGTACTTC
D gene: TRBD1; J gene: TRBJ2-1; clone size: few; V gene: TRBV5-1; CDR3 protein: CASSLGPGGNEQFF; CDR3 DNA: TGCGCCAGCAGCTTGGGCCCAGGGGGCAACGAGCAGTTCTTC
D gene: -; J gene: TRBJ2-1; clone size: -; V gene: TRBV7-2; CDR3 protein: CASSFIRGSYNEQFF; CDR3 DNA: TGTGCCAGCAGCTTTATCCGGGGGTCCTACAATGAGCAGTTCTTC
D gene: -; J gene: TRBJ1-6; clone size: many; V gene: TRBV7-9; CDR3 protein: CASSFMQGSGSPLHF; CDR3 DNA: TGTGCCAGCAGCTTTATGCAGGGATCGGGTTCACCCCTCCACTTT
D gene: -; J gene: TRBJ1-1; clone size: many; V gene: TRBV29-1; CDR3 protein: CSVEPGAGGQAFF; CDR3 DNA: TGCAGCGTGGAACCGGGTGCCGGCGGACAAGCTTTCTTT
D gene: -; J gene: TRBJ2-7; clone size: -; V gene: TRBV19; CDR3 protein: CASSMRVSAYEQYF; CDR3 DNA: TGTGCCAGTAGTATGCGAGTTTCCGCCTACGAGCAGTACTTC
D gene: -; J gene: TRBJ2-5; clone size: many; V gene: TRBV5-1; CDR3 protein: CASSLGVAEYQETQYF; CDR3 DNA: TGCGCCAGCAGCTTGGGGGTAGCGGAGTACCAAGAGACCCAGTACTTC
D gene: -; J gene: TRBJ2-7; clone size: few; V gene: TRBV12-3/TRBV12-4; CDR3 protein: CASSLGGTGHEQYF; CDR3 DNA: TGTGCCAGCAGTTTAGGCGGGACGGGGCACGAGCAGTACTTC
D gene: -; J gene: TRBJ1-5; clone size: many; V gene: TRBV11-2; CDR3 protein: CASSLDSSRPQHF; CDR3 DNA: TGTGCCAGCAGTCTGGACAGCTCACGGCCCCAGCATTTT
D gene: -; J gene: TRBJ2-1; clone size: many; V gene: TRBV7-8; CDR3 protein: CASRVGGIDYNEQFF; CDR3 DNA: TGTGCCAGCAGGGTAGGAGGGATTGACTACAATGAGCAGTTCTTC
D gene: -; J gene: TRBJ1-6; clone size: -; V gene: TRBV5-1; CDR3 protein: CASSPGDGREFSPLHF; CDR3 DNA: TGCGCCAGCAGCCCTGGAGATGGCAGGGAGTTTTCACCCCTCCACTTT
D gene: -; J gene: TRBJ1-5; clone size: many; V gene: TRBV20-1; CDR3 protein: CSARDAGFGNQPQHF; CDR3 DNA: TGCAGTGCTAGAGATGCGGGTTTCGGCAATCAGCCCCAGCATTTT
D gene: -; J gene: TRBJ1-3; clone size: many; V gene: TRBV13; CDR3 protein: CASSLSGGGNTIYF; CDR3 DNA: TGTGCCAGCAGCCTTTCGGGCGGCGGAAACACCATATATTTT
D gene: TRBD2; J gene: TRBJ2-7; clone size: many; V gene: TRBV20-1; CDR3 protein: CSAIHGTSGYEQYF; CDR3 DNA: TGCAGTGCCATCCACGGGACTAGCGGTTACGAGCAGTACTTC
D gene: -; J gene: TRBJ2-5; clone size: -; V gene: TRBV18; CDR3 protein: CASSPEHRRQQETQYF; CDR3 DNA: TGTGCCAGCTCACCAGAACATCGACGTCAACAAGAGACCCAGTACTTC
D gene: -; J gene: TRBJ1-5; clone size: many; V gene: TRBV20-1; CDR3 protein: CSARAGDQPQHF; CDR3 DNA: TGCAGTGCTAGGGCTGGGGATCAGCCCCAGCATTTT
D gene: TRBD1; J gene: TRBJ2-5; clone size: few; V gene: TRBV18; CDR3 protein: CASSPSRPGQGGTQYF; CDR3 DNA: TGTGCCAGCTCACCATCCAGACCCGGACAGGGCGGGACCCAGTACTTC
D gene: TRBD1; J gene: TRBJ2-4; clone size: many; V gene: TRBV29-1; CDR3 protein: CSVADRDKNIQYF; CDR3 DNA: TGCAGCGTAGCGGACAGGGACAAAAACATTCAGTACTTC
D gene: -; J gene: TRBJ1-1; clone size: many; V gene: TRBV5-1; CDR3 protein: CASSRGQMDTEAFF; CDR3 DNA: TGCGCCAGCAGCCGCGGACAGATGGACACTGAAGCTTTCTTT
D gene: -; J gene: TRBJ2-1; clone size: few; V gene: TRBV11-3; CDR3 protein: CASSLSSRVRSYNEQFF; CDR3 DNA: TGTGCCAGCAGCTTAAGTAGCCGGGTCCGTTCCTACAATGAGCAGTTCTTC